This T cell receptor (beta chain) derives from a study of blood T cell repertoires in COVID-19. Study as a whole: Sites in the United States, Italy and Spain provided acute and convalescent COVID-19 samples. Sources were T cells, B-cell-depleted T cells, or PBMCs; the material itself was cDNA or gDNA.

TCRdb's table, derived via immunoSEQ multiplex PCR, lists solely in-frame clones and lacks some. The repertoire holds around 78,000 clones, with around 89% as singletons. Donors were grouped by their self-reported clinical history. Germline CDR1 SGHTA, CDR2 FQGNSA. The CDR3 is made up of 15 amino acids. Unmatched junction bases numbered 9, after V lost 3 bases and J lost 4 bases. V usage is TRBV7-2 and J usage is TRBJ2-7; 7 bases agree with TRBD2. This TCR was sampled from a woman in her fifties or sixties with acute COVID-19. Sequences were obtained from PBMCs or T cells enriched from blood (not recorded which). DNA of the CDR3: TGTGCCAGCAGCTTTGTCGCGGGAGAGATGTACGAGCAGTACTTC. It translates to CASSFVAGEMYEQYF.